This T cell receptor (beta chain) was recorded in a study of CD8+ T cells in alopecia areata. Study outcomes and limitations: For baseline CD8+ expansion, any link to response stays uncertain with one nonresponder. More clonal than normal scalp was lesional scalp, particularly alopecia totalis/universalis.

As regards this clone: Its cognate antigen is unknown.

CDR3 length: 14 residues. The germline V gene has CDR1 MGHRA and CDR2 YSYEKL. V trimming: 0 bases; J trimming: 6 bases; junction bases outside the gene matches: 2. TCR sequencing used cDNA made by reverse transcription of extracted RNA. Repertoires were generated with immunoSEQ multiplex PCR, while TCRdb's copy carries only in-frame clones and drops some. Of approximately 190,000 clones in the sample, roughly 60% were seen once. Noted treatment: oral pan-JAK inhibitor, 5-10 mg twice daily. Individuals with alopecia areata gave both lesional scalp punch biopsies and peripheral blood for collection. PBMCs, the starting material, were the source of sorted CD4+ and CD8+ T cells.

J is TRBJ2-1 and V is TRBV4-1; 7 positions match TRBD1. This sequence originates from a human donor with alopecia areata. This specimen was CD4+ T cells sorted from blood, taken at week 24, from a patient treated with tofacitinib. The chain's CDR3 is CASSQDHRGNEQFF. The CDR3 DNA reads as TGCGCCAGCAGCCAAGATCACAGGGGCAATGAGCAGTTCTTC.